A single T cell receptor beta chain is shown here with its context. Seattle patient enrollment occurred during active infection, with longitudinal follow-up thereafter. Original handling: Researchers report that nucleated cell counts were estimated from reference gene primer amplification. Sequenced by immunoSEQ multiplex PCR; TCRdb stores in-frame clones only, minus some. D and trimming were read from the DNA, whereas the V and J calls and clone size are those reported in that table. The sample holds some 250,000 clones, more than 75% seen once. This sample is drawn from a study of blood T cell repertoires in COVID-19. The sequencing sample was made of peripheral blood. This receptor was obtained from a woman in her sixties or seventies with COVID-19, enrolled during active disease.

This chain's CDR3 is CASIKQGRNQPQHF. CDR3 DNA sequence: TGTGCCAGCATTAAACAGGGTCGGAATCAGCCCCAGCATTTT. This rearrangement joins TRBV6-5 to TRBJ1-5; tentatively, D is TRBD1 (6 bases). Germline V gene sequence: CDR1 MNHEY, CDR2 SVGAGI. Between the trimmed V and J ends, which lost 7 bases and 4 bases, there was a span of 14 bases. CDR3 length: 14 amino acids.